This TCR beta chain was sequenced in a study of control samples from healthy donors and cancer patients. TCRdb's table, derived via immunoSEQ multiplex PCR, lists solely in-frame clones and lacks some. Among under 200,000 clones, 85% to 95% were seen once, and the ten largest hold about 8.5%. By proportion, this clone is medium-sized. The junction had 10 bases not matched to a gene; V was cut back by 5 bases and J by 6 bases. The CDR3 loop spans 15 amino acids. Germline V gene data show CDR1 as MNHEY and CDR2 as SVGEGT. The chain employs TRBV6-2 or TRBV6-3 and TRBJ2-1; 7 positions match TRBD2. This TCR derives from a woman in her forties in good health. The sequenced material came from blood. The CDR3 sequence: CASSRRPGGSNEQFF. CDR3 nucleotides: TGTGCCAGCAGTAGGCGGCCGGGAGGATCCAATGAGCAGTTCTTC.